What follows are 23 T cell receptor beta chains derived from one specimen sequenced in a study of T-cell memory formation after mild COVID-19. Via MiXCR, TCRdb re-called the 5' RACE reads, giving one row per CDR3 protein. The sample lists under 300,000 distinct CDR3 sequences, around 17% occurring once. Material for sequencing was PBMCs or a T cell subset sorted from them (not recorded which). The receptor source for this set is a young man who had mild COVID-19 (a few samples of this study predate the infection). Cell type and time point are not known.

This CDR3 is CASSSGQGENTIYF. Written as DNA, the CDR3 is TGCGCCAGCAGCTCCGGACAGGGTGAGAACACCATATATTTT. This sequence joins TRBV5-1 and TRBJ1-3; 8 bases match TRBD1. Germline V lookup: CDR1 SGHRS, CDR2 YFSETQ. This CDR3 contains 14 residues. After removal of 3 bases from V and 7 bases from J, the junction contained 6 bases not matched to a gene.

The chain has TRBV12-2 and TRBJ2-1; TRBD1 is taken as the D call from the table, unchecked against the DNA. TRBV12-2 counts as a pseudogene. CDR3 length equals 15 residues. The CDR3 sequence is CASRLISRGIGEQFF. CDR3 nucleotide sequence: TGTGCAAGTCGCTTGATTAGTAGGGGCATAGGTGAGCAGTTCTTC.

The chain joins TRBV7-2 to TRBJ1-5; the D is unclear. V dropped 0 bases and J dropped 9 bases, with 9 bases sitting between them. The CDR3 spans 13 residues. CDR1 and CDR2 (germline): SGHTA, FQGNSA. This CDR3 reads CASSLARFWPQHF. The CDR3 coding sequence is TGTGCCAGCAGCTTAGCTCGGTTCTGGCCCCAGCATTTT.

V usage is TRBV7-8 and J usage is TRBJ1-1, with D possibly being TRBD1 (5 bases). Trimming removed 1 base from V and 5 bases from J, with 17 bases in between. The CDR3 extends over 16 amino acids. Germline V gene data show CDR1 as SGHVS and CDR2 as FQNEAQ. Here the CDR3 DNA reads TGTGCCAGCAGCTTAGGGGCCCTCAGGGTTTCAACTGAAGCTTTCTTT. Translation: CASSLGALRVSTEAFF. Variable domain in full (rest from reference TRBV7-8 and TRBJ1-1): GAGVSQSPRYKVAKRGQDVALRCDPISGHVSLFWYQQALGQGPEFLTYFQNEAQLDKSGLPSDRFFAERPEGSVSTLKIQRTQQEDSAVYLCASSLGALRVSTEAFFGQGTRLTVV.

As to this clonotype: Given a much more abundant clone one base away, this may be a read error. The chain combines TRBV7-2 with TRBJ2-3; D remains ambiguous. CDR1 and CDR2 (germline): SGHTA, FQGNSA. The CDR3 extends over 12 amino acids. V shed 2 bases and J shed 4 bases, with 4 bases lying between them. The CDR3 region is CASSLHADTQYF. The CDR3 bases are TGTGCCAGCAGCTTACACGCAGATACGCAGTATTTT.

The V and J genes are TRBV20-1 and TRBJ1-2; D is unresolved. The CDR3 runs to 14 residues. V gave up 3 bases and J gave up 4 bases, with 15 bases separating them. Germline values: CDR1 DFQATT, CDR2 SNEGSKA (reference sequence). CDR3 nucleotide sequence: TGCAGTGCTAGTACATGGACGGAGAGCTATGGCTACACCTTC. As protein: CSASTWTESYGYTF.

The chain combines TRBV6-5 with TRBJ1-1; no clear D. The CDR3 extends over 15 amino acids. Trimming removed 6 bases from V and 5 bases from J, with 19 bases in between. CDR1 is MNHEY, CDR2 SVGAGI, per germline. CDR3 bases: TGTGCCAGCAGGGAGCGCGCGACGGGTCGTACTGAAGCTTTCTTT. Its translation: CASRERATGRTEAFF.

V gene TRBV6-1 combines with J gene TRBJ2-1, with D unclear. This CDR3 is built from 14 residues. Deletions cut 2 bases from V and 0 bases from J, with 5 bases between. Germline V gene lookup returns CDR1 MNHNS and CDR2 SASEGT. DNA of the CDR3: TGTGCCAGCAGTGAACTGGTCTCCTACAATGAGCAGTTCTTC. Its translation: CASSELVSYNEQFF.

The chain links TRBV5-1 to TRBJ1-6; 7 bases map to TRBD1. V lost 5 bases and J lost 7; bases outside the gene matches: 6. The CDR3 totals 14 residues. The germline gives CDR1 SGHRS, CDR2 YFSETQ. CDR3 sequence (DNA): TGCGCCAGCAGTCGGGCAGGGGGGAATTCACCCCTCCACTTT. Translating gives CASSRAGGNSPLHF.

The genes are TRBV7-3 and TRBJ1-4, with 9 bases that match TRBD1. The ends lost 5 bases at V and 5 bases at J; junction bases unmatched: 6. The CDR3 runs 15 residues. Germline assignment: CDR1 SGHTA and CDR2 FQGTGA. CDR3 in amino acids: CASSVSGTGNEKLFF. The DNA for the CDR3 is TGTGCCAGCAGCGTCTCCGGGACAGGGAATGAAAAACTGTTTTTT.

The chain combines TRBV7-8 with TRBJ2-7; 9 bases match TRBD1. The CDR3 consists of 15 residues. The germline V gene has CDR1 SGHVS and CDR2 FQNEAQ. Unmatched junction bases numbered 10, after V lost 5 bases and J lost 5 bases. The CDR3 DNA reads as TGTGCCAGCAGCAGAACTACAGGGGGCGAAAACGAGCAGTACTTC. Translated, it gives CASSRTTGGENEQYF.

For the CDR3, the DNA is TGTGCCAGCAGTGAATCGGGCGGAAACTATGGCTACACCTTC. Protein product: CASSESGGNYGYTF. The chain uses TRBV25-1 and TRBJ1-2; D gene uncertain. Trimming cost V 1 base and J 2 bases, with 8 bases left between them. The CDR3 totals 14 residues. Germline V gene lookup returns CDR1 MGHDK and CDR2 SYGVNS.

The chain uses TRBV11-2 and TRBJ2-1, with D perhaps matching TRBD1 or TRBD2 (6 bases each). Deletions cut 5 bases from V and 5 bases from J, with 16 bases between. The CDR3 is 15 amino acids. Germline CDR1 is SGHAT and CDR2 is FQNNGV. In DNA, the CDR3 is TGTGCCAGCAGCCCGGGGGCAGGGACCCACAATGAGCAGTTCTTC. Translated: CASSPGAGTHNEQFF. Full variable domain (outside the CDR3, taken from reference TRBV11-2 and TRBJ2-1): EAGVAQSPRYKIIEKRQSVAFWCNPISGHATLYWYQQILGQGPKLLIQFQNNGVVDDSQLPKDRFSAERLKGVDSTLKIQPAKLEDSAVYLCASSPGAGTHNEQFFGPGTRLTVL.

The chain is built from TRBV24-1 and TRBJ1-5; weak D call: TRBD1 (5 bases). In germline, CDR1 is KGHDR, CDR2 SFDVKD. The V end was cut by 7 bases, the J end by 4 bases, with 7 bases between. The CDR3 runs 12 residues. The DNA of the CDR3 is TGTGCCACCAGAGGGGAGAATCAGCCCCAGCATTTT. Translated, it gives CATRGENQPQHF.

There are a few counts of this clonotype. This rearrangement joins TRBV28 to TRBJ1-5; D may be TRBD1 (6 bases). The V end lost 4 bases, the J end lost 0 bases, and 16 bases lay between the germline ends. CDR3 size: 17 residues. Germline V CDR1 and CDR2: MDHEN, SYDVKM. The CDR3 sequence is CASSSYYRVTSNQPQHF. As DNA, the CDR3 is TGTGCCAGCAGTTCCTACTACAGGGTAACTAGCAATCAGCCCCAGCATTTT.

The chain links TRBV5-1 to TRBJ2-5; D call uncertain. Germline-derived CDR1 and CDR2 are SGHRS and YFSETQ. Trimming took 4 bases from V and 6 from J, leaving 19 bases between them. CDR3 size: 15 residues. The CDR3 DNA follows: TGCGCCAGCAGCCTTACGGACGGATTCGCCCAGACCCAGTACTTC. Its protein is CASSLTDGFAQTQYF.

This clonotype turned up a few times. The rearrangement joins TRBV5-1 to TRBJ1-1, with D perhaps matching TRBD1 (6 bases). Germline V gene lookup returns CDR1 SGHRS and CDR2 YFSETQ. The germline V and J ends were trimmed by 3 bases and 1 base, with 13 bases remaining between them. The CDR3 sequence is 15 residues long. The CDR3 coding sequence is TGCGCCAGCAGCTCAAGGGGGATGGGGAACACTGAAGCTTTCTTT. Its protein product is CASSSRGMGNTEAFF.

This chain's CDR3 is CSADTTGLEAFF. Written as DNA, the CDR3 is TGCAGCGCTGACACTACAGGACTTGAAGCTTTCTTT. This rearrangement joins TRBV29-1 to TRBJ1-1; the D gene is possibly TRBD1 (5 bases). This CDR3 has 12 amino acids. V shed 7 bases and J shed 7 bases, with 16 bases lying between them. From germline, CDR1 is SQVTM and CDR2 ANQGSEA.

The rearrangement uses TRBV6-2 or TRBV6-3 and TRBJ2-5, with D possibly matching TRBD1 (5 bases). The CDR3 consists of 18 residues. V was pared by 2 bases and J by 0 bases, with 19 bases between. CDR1 is MNHEY and CDR2 is SVGEGT in the germline V gene. In DNA form, the CDR3 reads TGTGCCAGCAGTTACCTTAGGGGCTATCACACCAACCAAGAGACCCAGTACTTC. This sequence encodes CASSYLRGYHTNQETQYF.

This sequence joins TRBV21-1 and TRBJ1-2. TRBV21-1 is termed a pseudogene. This CDR3 has 15 amino acids. This chain's CDR3 is CASSLRQACNYGYTF. In nucleotides, the CDR3 is TGTGCCAGCAGCCTGAGGCAGGCGTGTAACTATGGCTACACCTTC.

This chain connects TRBV11-2 to TRBJ1-6; no clear D. V was shortened by 1 base and J by 9 bases, with 13 bases between the two germline ends. The CDR3 consists of 15 residues. CDR1 and CDR2 (germline): SGHAT, FQNNGV. This CDR3 reads CASSLAPGLISPLHF. Written as DNA, the CDR3 is TGTGCCAGCAGCTTAGCACCCGGGTTAATTTCACCCCTCCACTTT.

There are a few counts of this clonotype. The chain recombines TRBV24-1 with TRBJ1-5, with D unresolved. V gave up 5 bases and J gave up 0 bases, with 7 bases separating them. CDR3 size: 14 residues. The germline gives CDR1 KGHDR, CDR2 SFDVKD. The CDR3 DNA is TGTGCCACCAGTGGAACTCTTAGCAATCAGCCCCAGCATTTT. This sequence encodes CATSGTLSNQPQHF.

The rearrangement uses TRBV15 and TRBJ2-7, with 9 bases matching TRBD1. The V segment lost 0 bases and the J segment 11 bases; nucleotides outside the gene matches: 2. The CDR3 length is 12 residues. From germline, CDR1 is LNHNV and CDR2 YYDKDF (reference sequence). CDR3 nucleotide sequence: TGTGCCACCAGCAGAGATCGGGACAGGGAGTACTTC. Translated, it gives CATSRDRDREYF.